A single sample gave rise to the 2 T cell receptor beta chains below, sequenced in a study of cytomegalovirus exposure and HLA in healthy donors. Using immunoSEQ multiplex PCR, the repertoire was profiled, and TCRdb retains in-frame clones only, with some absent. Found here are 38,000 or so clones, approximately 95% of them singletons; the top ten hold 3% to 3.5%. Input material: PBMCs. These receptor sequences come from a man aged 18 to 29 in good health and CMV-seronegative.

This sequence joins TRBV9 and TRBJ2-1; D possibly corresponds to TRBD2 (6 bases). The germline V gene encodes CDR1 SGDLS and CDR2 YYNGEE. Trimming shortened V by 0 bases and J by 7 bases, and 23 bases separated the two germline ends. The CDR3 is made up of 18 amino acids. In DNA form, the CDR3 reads TGTGCCAGCAGCGTAGGGTCCGGCGAGGGCTTTAGCGGTAATGAGCAGTTCTTC. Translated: CASSVGSGEGFSGNEQFF.

In nucleotides, the CDR3 is TGTGCCAGCAGCGCCAACCCTAGCGGCATAGCCAAAAACATTCAGTACTTC. Translated, it gives CASSANPSGIAKNIQYF. The genes are TRBV9 and TRBJ2-4; 7 bases are shared with TRBD2. The CDR3 has 17 residues. Per the germline V gene, CDR1 is SGDLS and CDR2 is YYNGEE. Trimming at V came to 3 bases and at J to 0 bases, leaving 9 bases not matched to a gene.